A single sample gave rise to the 29 T cell receptor beta chains below, sequenced in a study of cytomegalovirus exposure and HLA in healthy donors. Some clones are missing from TCRdb's copy, which holds only in-frame ones; the method was immunoSEQ multiplex PCR. This sample has 250,000 to 300,000 clones, with around 87% found just once. Sequencing was performed on PBMCs. The receptors originated from a woman aged 18-29 years in good health and CMV-seronegative.

The chain joins TRBV28 to TRBJ1-3; TRBD1 matches at 9 bases. The V segment lost 7 bases and the J segment 4 bases; nucleotides outside the gene matches: 8. Looked up from germline, CDR1 is MDHEN and CDR2 is SYDVKM. CDR3 size: 15 residues. CDR3 in amino acids: CASTWGQGQGNTIYF. DNA for the CDR3: TGTGCCAGCACCTGGGGACAGGGTCAAGGAAACACCATATATTTT.

This rearrangement joins TRBV25-1 to TRBJ2-7; D is uncertain. CDR1 is MGHDK, CDR2 SYGVNS, per germline. This CDR3 is built from 13 residues. Trimming took off 6 bases at V and 0 bases at J, with 9 bases between the two ends. CDR3 coding DNA: TGTGCCAGCAGGTGGCAGAACTCCTACGAGCAGTACTTC. It yields the protein CASRWQNSYEQYF.

V and J are TRBV5-1 and TRBJ2-1, with 11 bases matching TRBD2. In germline, CDR1 is SGHRS, CDR2 YFSETQ. The CDR3 has 17 residues. After removal of 4 bases from V and 7 bases from J, the junction contained 13 bases not matched to a gene. The DNA of the CDR3 is TGCGCCAGCAGCACTGGGGGACTAGCGGCCCTCCCGAATGAGCAGTTCTTC. Protein product: CASSTGGLAALPNEQFF.

The chain couples TRBV5-1 to TRBJ2-1; 9 nucleotides agree with TRBD1. CDR1 and CDR2 from the germline V gene are SGHRS and YFSETQ. The J segment lost 3 bases and the V segment lost 4 bases, leaving 8 bases of the junction unmatched. The CDR3 totals 16 residues. The CDR3 nucleotides are TGCGCCAGCAGCCCGACGCCGGGACAGGGCTACAATGAGCAGTTCTTC. Amino acid sequence: CASSPTPGQGYNEQFF.

A remark on this clone: One end of the junction fails to match germline, which may point to a read error. The chain joins TRBV4-2 to TRBJ2-1, with 7 bases lining up with TRBD2. Germline CDR1 is LGHNA and CDR2 is YNFKEQ. The CDR3 is 16 residues long. Here the CDR3 reads CASSQGAGENYNEQFF. Written as DNA, the CDR3 is TGTGCCAGTAGCCAAGGGGCGGGGGAGAATTACAATGAGCAGTTCTTC.

The gene calls are TRBV6-1 and TRBJ1-2; 8 nucleotides line up with TRBD1. CDR3 length: 14 amino acids. Trimming took 6 bases from V and 4 from J; bases not matched to a gene: 7. Germline values: CDR1 MNHNS, CDR2 SASEGT. The CDR3 protein is CASRLTGVLYGYTF. CDR3 in DNA: TGTGCCAGCAGGTTGACAGGGGTCCTCTATGGCTACACCTTC.

The J gene is TRBJ2-7, the V gene TRBV4-3, with TRBD1 identical over 8 bases. Germline CDR1 LGHNA, CDR2 YSLEER. The CDR3 has 16 residues. J gave up 0 bases and V 0 bases, and 4 bases lay outside the gene matches. The CDR3 bases are TGCGCCAGCAGCCAAGATGTGGGGACAGGCTCCTACGAGCAGTACTTC. It yields the protein CASSQDVGTGSYEQYF.

Comments on this clone: At the DNA level, this CDR3 is encoded by other sequences in the same sample as well. The chain is built from TRBV28 and TRBJ1-2; D is possibly TRBD1 (6 bases). This CDR3 has 13 residues. Germline CDR1 is MDHEN and CDR2 is SYDVKM. V lost 5 bases, J lost 2 bases, and 9 bases lay in between. The CDR3 nucleotides are TGTGCCAGCAGTCTACAGGGAAACTATGGCTACACCTTC. Its translation is CASSLQGNYGYTF.

The chain joins TRBV6-5 to TRBJ2-1; 9 bases are shared with TRBD1. With 0 bases clipped from V and 6 bases from J, the junction kept 6 bases outside the gene matches. The CDR3 runs 16 residues. Germline V gives CDR1 MNHEY, CDR2 SVGAGI. In nucleotides, the CDR3 is TGTGCCAGCAGTTACTCGCGGGACAGGGCTCGCAATGAGCAGTTCTTC. As protein: CASSYSRDRARNEQFF.

This clone was observed a single time. V and J are TRBV18 and TRBJ2-2; 7 bases agree with TRBD1. The CDR3 extends over 16 amino acids. Per germline, CDR1 KGHSH and CDR2 LQKENI. Trimming cost V 2 bases and J 3 bases; bases outside gene matches: 6. The CDR3 nucleotides are TGTGCCAGCTCACCATTGGCAGGGGGTCACACCGGGGAGCTGTTTTTT. Its protein is CASSPLAGGHTGELFF. Filled out from reference TRBV18 and TRBJ2-2, the complete variable domain reads NAGVMQNPRHLVRRRGQEARLRCSPMKGHSHVYWYRQLPEEGLKFMVYLQKENIIDESGMPKERFSAEFPKEGPSILRIQQVVRGDSAAYFCASSPLAGGHTGELFFGEGSRLTVL.

CDR3 in amino acids: CASSSDRVDLTEAFF. The CDR3 nucleotides read TGCGCCAGCAGCTCGGACAGGGTGGATCTCACTGAAGCTTTCTTT. This chain joins TRBV5-1 and TRBJ1-1; 8 bases are a match to TRBD1. CDR3 length: 15 amino acids. Trimming at V came to 3 bases and at J to 4 bases, leaving 8 bases not matched to a gene. Looked up from germline, CDR1 is SGHRS and CDR2 is YFSETQ.

The CDR3 coding sequence is TGTGCCAGCAGCTTAGTAACAGGGGACACTGAAGCTTTCTTT. Translation: CASSLVTGDTEAFF. The J gene is TRBJ1-1, the V gene TRBV7-8; 7 nucleotides agree with TRBD1. Germline CDR1 reads SGHVS; CDR2 reads FQNEAQ. The CDR3 has 14 residues. J was trimmed by 3 bases and V by 1 base; bases with no gene match: 2. The whole variable domain, filled in from reference TRBV7-8 and TRBJ1-1, reads GAGVSQSPRYKVAKRGQDVALRCDPISGHVSLFWYQQALGQGPEFLTYFQNEAQLDKSGLPSDRFFAERPEGSVSTLKIQRTQQEDSAVYLCASSLVTGDTEAFFGQGTRLTVV.

The rearrangement links TRBV2 to TRBJ1-5; D gene ambiguous. The V end lost 6 bases, the J end lost 0 bases, and 3 bases lay between the germline ends. Germline CDR1 reads SNHLY; CDR2 reads FYNNEI. The CDR3 is 12 residues long. The CDR3 spells CASRYSNQPQHF. CDR3 coding DNA: TGTGCCAGCAGATATAGCAATCAGCCCCAGCATTTT.

CDR3: CASSLDVAGYEQYV. The DNA for the CDR3 is TGTGCCAGCAGCTTAGATGTTGCGGGCTACGAGCAGTACGTC. The gene calls are TRBV11-2 and TRBJ2-7; D might be TRBD2 (5 bases). CDR3 length equals 14 residues. Between the trimmed V and J ends, which lost 0 bases and 3 bases, there was a span of 9 bases. The germline CDR1 and CDR2 sequences are SGHAT and FQNNGV.

Here the CDR3 reads CASSTGQGSYEQYF. In nucleotides, the CDR3 is TGCGCCAGCAGCACGGGACAGGGTTCCTACGAGCAGTACTTC. V and J are TRBV4-3 and TRBJ2-7; the match to TRBD1 covers 9 bases. Germline trimming cut 5 bases from V and 1 base from J; bases unmatched to any gene: 3. The CDR3 sequence is 14 residues long. In germline, CDR1 is LGHNA, CDR2 YSLEER.

The rearrangement uses TRBV25-1 and TRBJ1-2; TRBD1 might be the D (5 bases). The V end was cut by 0 bases, the J end by 1 base, with 12 bases between. The CDR3 is 16 residues long. Germline CDR1 and CDR2: MGHDK and SYGVNS. The CDR3 region is CASSEYPHRLNYGYTF. The CDR3 bases are TGTGCCAGCAGTGAATATCCCCACAGGCTTAACTATGGCTACACCTTC.

The chain is built from TRBV7-2 and TRBJ2-5, with a possible D match to TRBD1 (6 bases). CDR3 size: 18 residues. Trimming cost V 6 bases and J 5 bases, with 28 bases left between them. Germline CDR1 reads SGHTA; CDR2 reads FQGNSA. In nucleotides, the CDR3 is TGTGCCAGCAGATATTTCTTGTCGACAGGCGACCCGCAGGAGACCCAGTACTTC. Translation: CASRYFLSTGDPQETQYF.

V usage is TRBV7-9 and J usage is TRBJ2-5; 8 nucleotides line up with TRBD2. Germline CDR1 SEHNR, CDR2 FQNEAQ (reference sequence). This CDR3 is built from 14 residues. V was pared by 4 bases and J by 3 bases, with 4 bases of the junction left unmatched. CDR3 loop: CASSSPLAEETQYF. The CDR3 DNA is TGTGCCAGCAGCTCCCCACTAGCGGAAGAGACCCAGTACTTC.

The chain combines TRBV7-8 with TRBJ2-7; tentative D call: TRBD1 (5 bases). The CDR3 is 15 amino acids. Per germline, CDR1 SGHVS and CDR2 FQNEAQ. With 3 bases removed from V and 7 bases from J, the gap between germline ends came to 19 bases. The CDR3 nucleotides read TGTGCCAGCAGCTTTTTCCAAAGGGGCCCCAAAGAGCAGTACGTC. It codes for CASSFFQRGPKEQYV.

The V and J genes are TRBV6-1 and TRBJ2-7, with 8 bases aligning to TRBD2. This CDR3 spans 14 amino acids. The V gene end was trimmed by 1 base and the J gene end by 7 bases; junction bases not matched to a gene: 6. In germline, CDR1 is MNHNS, CDR2 SASEGT. This chain's CDR3 is CASSEGEIAGEQYV. The CDR3 bases are TGTGCCAGCAGTGAAGGAGAAATAGCGGGGGAGCAGTACGTC.

This rearrangement joins TRBV25-1 to TRBJ2-3, with D perhaps matching TRBD2 (5 bases). The CDR3 runs to 13 residues. Trimming pared 3 bases from V and 1 base from J, leaving 5 bases between. Germline values: CDR1 MGHDK, CDR2 SYGVNS. The CDR3 region has the DNA TGTGCCAGCAGTGAGGAGGGCACAGATACGCAGTATTTT. Translation gives CASSEEGTDTQYF.

This clone was observed a few times. This same CDR3 is encoded by further DNA sequences in the sample. V usage is TRBV4-3 and J usage is TRBJ1-5; 9 positions agree with TRBD1. This CDR3 is built from 15 residues. V dropped 1 base and J dropped 2; count of bases not matched to a gene: 0. Germline V gene lookup returns CDR1 LGHNA and CDR2 YSLEER. CDR3 DNA sequence: TGCGCCAGCAGCCAAGGGACAGGGGGCAATCAGCCCCAGCATTTT. Translating gives CASSQGTGGNQPQHF.

V usage is TRBV9 and J usage is TRBJ1-5, with D tentatively TRBD1 (5 bases). Germline CDR1 and CDR2: SGDLS and YYNGEE. The CDR3 consists of 15 residues. V lost 0 bases and J lost 0, with 7 bases in between. DNA for the CDR3: TGTGCCAGCAGCGTAGAGGGGTTTAGCAATCAGCCCCAGCATTTT. Encoded protein: CASSVEGFSNQPQHF. The variable domain in full, completed from reference TRBV9 and TRBJ1-5, reads DSGVTQTPKHLITATGQRVTLRCSPRSGDLSVYWYQQSLDQGLQFLIQYYNGEERAKGNILERFSAQQFPDLHSELNLSSLELGDSALYFCASSVEGFSNQPQHFGDGTRLSIL.

The rearrangement uses TRBV27 and TRBJ1-3; D gene unclear. The CDR3 consists of 13 residues. The germline gives CDR1 MNHEY, CDR2 SMNVEV (reference sequence). Trimming left V 3 bases short and J 8 bases short, with 11 bases between. In DNA, the CDR3 is TGTGCCAGCAGTTTGCGTCGTGTATACACCATATATTTT. Translation gives CASSLRRVYTIYF.

The V gene is TRBV5-6, the J gene TRBJ1-5; tentative D call: TRBD1 (5 bases). The germline CDR1 and CDR2 sequences are SGHDT and YYEEEE. V lost 0 bases and J lost 3, with 10 bases in between. The CDR3 runs 15 residues. The CDR3 sequence is CASSLGGADNQPQHF. For the CDR3, the DNA is TGTGCCAGCAGCTTGGGTGGGGCCGACAATCAGCCCCAGCATTTT.

This chain joins TRBV9 and TRBJ1-2; D might be TRBD1 (6 bases). The CDR3 is made up of 16 amino acids. Germline loops: CDR1 SGDLS, CDR2 YYNGEE. The V and J ends lost 3 bases and 3 bases respectively, with 18 bases between them. The CDR3 protein is CASSALGGGQDYGYTF. CDR3 in DNA: TGTGCCAGCAGCGCCCTGGGAGGGGGGCAGGACTATGGCTACACCTTC.

The chain couples TRBV5-4 to TRBJ2-2; no definite D call. From germline, CDR1 is SGHNT and CDR2 YYREEE (reference sequence). Trimming pared 2 bases from V and 5 bases from J, leaving 10 bases between. The CDR3 sequence is 14 residues long. CDR3 nucleotide sequence: TGTGCCAGCAGCTTTCACAGTGGGACCGGGGAGCTGTTTTTT. This codes for CASSFHSGTGELFF.

The chain combines TRBV6-1 with TRBJ2-3; TRBD1 aligns across 10 bases. In germline, CDR1 is MNHNS, CDR2 SASEGT. This CDR3 region has 15 residues. After removal of 5 bases from V and 5 bases from J, the junction contained 7 bases not matched to a gene. For the CDR3, the DNA is TGTGCCAGCAGTCGAGCCGGACAGGGGGGAGATACGCAGTATTTT. Translation: CASSRAGQGGDTQYF.

The V gene is TRBV7-8, the J gene TRBJ2-3; D possibly corresponds to TRBD2 (5 bases). Trimming cost V 5 bases and J 3 bases, with 24 bases left between them. Germline CDR1 SGHVS, CDR2 FQNEAQ. The CDR3 covers 18 residues. CDR3 in DNA: TGTGCCAGCAGCCTAACACCTTCGGGCACGGAGGAGACAGATACGCAGTATTTT. Its translation is CASSLTPSGTEETDTQYF.